The clone carrying this T cell receptor (beta chain) appeared many times. The CDR3 runs 17 residues. Per the germline V gene, CDR1 is MNHEY and CDR2 is SVGEGT. The V gene lost 7 bases and the J gene lost 0 bases, with 21 bases spanning the gap. The CDR3 regions of TCR beta were amplified from RNA transcripts. HTBI primers drove first-round RT-PCR of the TCR CDR3. In TCRdb, the multiplex PCR reads were re-called with MiXCR into one record per CDR3 protein. The sample has about 500,000 distinct CDR3 sequences; 16% are singletons. This record comes from a study of T cells in Graves' hyperthyroidism and ophthalmopathy.

The chain carries TRBV6-2 or TRBV6-3 and TRBJ1-2; D is unclear. The origin of this receptor is a woman aged 18-29 years with Graves' hyperthyroidism. Sequenced material: blood. CDR3 residues: CASNQEGRSSSNYGYTF. CDR3 DNA: TGTGCCAGCAACCAGGAAGGCAGGAGCTCTTCTAACTATGGCTACACCTTC.